Listed below are T cell receptor beta chains from one sample, sequenced in a study of T cells in Graves' hyperthyroidism and ophthalmopathy. TCRdb reprocessed the multiplex PCR reads with MiXCR, giving one entry per CDR3 protein. The sample lists a few hundred thousand distinct CDR3 sequences, more than 15% seen once, with roughly 6.6% in the top ten. The sequencing input was blood. Receptors originate from a woman in her 30s with Graves' hyperthyroidism. Both conserved end residues are part of each CDR3.

TRBJ1-2,TRBV30,CAWTGPLGYTF
TRBJ2-1,TRBV10-2,CASSEEDLYYNEQFF
TRBJ2-3,TRBV20-1,CSATSVAGVGDTQYF
TRBJ1-3,TRBV12-3/TRBV12-4,CASSPAGTSGNTIYF
TRBJ1-1,TRBV30,CAWVPGQGTEAFF
TRBJ2-7,TRBV25-1,CASSQNLAESSYEQYF
TRBJ2-7,TRBV20-1,CSALPRPSEEQYF
TRBJ2-7,TRBV5-1,CASSRGFSGRMNEQYF
TRBJ2-1,TRBV4-3,CASSPIAATTYNEQFF
TRBJ1-2,TRBV6-2/TRBV6-3,CASTTTGIGGYTF
TRBJ2-3,TRBV28,CASRLSTDTQYF
TRBJ2-7,TRBV27,CASSPFETGYEQYF
TRBJ1-1,TRBV18,CASSPFESGGNTEAFF
TRBJ1-1,TRBV5-1,CASSLVAAGAEAFF
TRBJ2-1,TRBV7-9,CASSFPASGRAVEQFF
TRBJ2-7,TRBV13,CASSPYLGTGVHEQYF
TRBJ2-7,TRBV4-3,CASSQGVGLPSYEQYF
TRBJ2-3,TRBV7-8,CASSLEGGAGTDTQYF
TRBJ2-3,TRBV24-1,CATSDPGPGSTDTQYF
TRBJ2-1,TRBV6-9,CASSYTVSSGKLQQFF
TRBJ2-1,TRBV4-1,CASSQDPGQGNNEQFF
TRBJ2-2,TRBV19,CASIPQVPGELFF
TRBJ1-2,TRBV20-1,CSASPGANYGYTF
TRBJ1-2,TRBV20-1,CSASVQSNNYGYTF
TRBJ1-5,TRBV6-1,CASSEATAHQPQHF
TRBJ1-4,TRBV4-3,CASSQLIGEKLFF